This T cell receptor (beta chain) was sequenced during a study of T cell responses to AZD1222 COVID-19 vaccine. Findings and caveats of the study: Reports indicate that nearly half of spike-specific TCRs are directed at unmutated variant regions. Just a handful of AZD1222 recipients tested seropositive at baseline.

To note about this clone: Its specificity is not known.

CDR1 is SEHNR and CDR2 is FQNEAQ in the germline V gene (reference sequence). With 1 base removed from V and 6 bases from J, the gap between germline ends came to 10 bases. The CDR3 runs to 13 residues. Profiling relied on immunoSEQ multiplex PCR, and the TCRdb table lists in-frame clones only, not all of them. The sample holds 90,000 to 140,000 clones; around nine tenths are singletons and the top ten take 2% to 3%. The sample here was peripheral blood, taken on day 0 of AZD1222 vaccination. The clonotype was recovered from an adult in good health. This chain connects TRBV7-9 to TRBJ2-7; D remains ambiguous. CDR3 loop: CASSLGVTAEQYF. CDR3 in DNA: TGTGCCAGCAGCTTAGGTGTAACGGCCGAGCAGTACTTC. The full variable domain, rest sourced from reference TRBV7-9 and TRBJ2-7, is DTGVSQNPRHKITKRGQNVTFRCDPISEHNRLYWYRQTLGQGPEFLTYFQNEAQLEKSRLLSDRFSAERPKGSFSTLEIQRTEQGDSAMYLCASSLGVTAEQYFGPGTRLTVT.